This T cell receptor beta chain was retrieved from a study of cytomegalovirus exposure and HLA in healthy donors. This clone was recorded only once. CDR1 and CDR2 (germline): PRHDT, FYEKMQ (reference sequence). With 7 bases removed from V and 1 base from J, the gap between germline ends came to 11 bases. This CDR3 region has 14 residues. The PCR ran on 60 Vbeta and 13 Jbeta primers. Some clones are missing from TCRdb's copy, which holds only in-frame ones; the method was immunoSEQ multiplex PCR. The sample lists about 200,000 clones, around 75% seen once, with about 0.36% in the top ten. This rearrangement joins TRBV13 to TRBJ2-4, with no clear D. Sequencing was done on a sample of PBMCs. The origin of this receptor is a male donor in good health and CMV-seropositive. The CDR3 reads CASKEAKAKNIQYF. DNA of the CDR3: TGTGCCAGCAAAGAGGCGAAGGCCAAAAACATTCAGTACTTC. The full variable domain, its missing parts supplied by reference TRBV13 and TRBJ2-4, is AAGVIQSPRHLIKEKRETATLKCYPIPRHDTVYWYQQGPGQDPQFLISFYEKMQSDKGSIPDRFSAQQFSDYHSELNMSSLELGDSALYFCASKEAKAKNIQYFGAGTRLSVL.